This entry concerns a single TCR beta chain. The data stem from a study of blood T cell repertoires in COVID-19. Study context: Acute and convalescent COVID-19 specimens originated in the United States, Italy and Spain.

The germline V and J ends were trimmed by 3 bases and 7 bases, with 17 bases remaining between them. CDR3 length: 15 residues. In germline, CDR1 is LNHDA, CDR2 SQIVND (reference sequence). Original processing notes: Amplification of reference gene primers provided the estimated nucleated cell counts. Clones were read by immunoSEQ multiplex PCR, and TCRdb kept only the in-frame ones, dropping some. That table gives V, J and clone size, and the DNA gave D and trimming. In the table there are 250,000 to 300,000 clones, about 88% of which are singletons. Source material: peripheral blood. V usage is TRBV19 and J usage is TRBJ2-3; no firm D call. This TCR was recovered from a man aged 18-30 years with active or convalescent COVID-19. CDR3 amino acids: CASSIMAAEMNTQYF. CDR3 coding DNA: TGTGCCAGTAGTATTATGGCGGCCGAAATGAATACGCAGTATTTT.